This T cell receptor (beta chain) originates from a study of shared clonotypes between healthy human individuals. The CDR3 covers 14 residues. V lost 4 bases and J lost 4; bases outside the gene matches: 7. The V gene's germline CDR1 is SGHNT and CDR2 YYREEE (reference sequence). TCRdb's table, derived via immunoSEQ multiplex PCR, lists solely in-frame clones and lacks some. This sample carries 2 million to 2.5 million clones, approximately 95% of them seen once, and the ten largest clones take 0.39%. Whole-study results and caveats: Donor scarcity curtailed the genetic and exposure-history diversity represented herein. Roughly 5% of naive CD4 clonotypes were shared across four donors. Inspection by rarefaction showed sorted-subset sequencing to be incomplete despite large depth.

Negatively enriched CD4+ T cells were divided by CD45RA into naive and memory. This clone was counted a single time. Its antigen is not identified. Sequencing was performed on naive CD4+ T cells from PBMCs. As to subset: CD45RA+ positively selected. This receptor was taken from a man aged 18 to 35 in good health. Some clones in this sample may be carry-over from other donors' samples. V is TRBV5-4 and J is TRBJ2-7; 8 bases fit TRBD2. This CDR3 is CASSPAGALYEQYF. DNA of the CDR3: TGTGCCAGCAGCCCAGCGGGAGCATTGTACGAGCAGTACTTC.